Listed below are T cell receptor beta chains from one sample, sequenced in a study of T cell responses to AZD1222 COVID-19 vaccine. Method: immunoSEQ multiplex PCR; TCRdb's copy keeps in-frame clones and lacks some. This sample has 110,000 to 150,000 clones, with roughly 91% found just once. The sample consisted of peripheral blood, taken 28 days after the second AZD1222 dose. The receptors derive from an adult who received the AZD1222 COVID-19 vaccine. Each CDR3 is given with its conserved first and last residue. The D gene is left open where the match is weak. The size field is filled for only some rows; it gives once, few, many or a size class.

v_gene: TRBV27; abundance: NA; j_gene: TRBJ2-7; d_gene: TRBD1; CDR3nt: TGTGCCAGCAGAGTTTGGGTGGGGACCGGGACAGCCTACGAGCAGTACTTC; CDR3aa: CASRVWVGTGTAYEQYF
v_gene: TRBV12-5; abundance: NA; j_gene: TRBJ2-7; d_gene: NA; CDR3nt: TGTGCTAGTGCCCCGGAGGGGGACCCCTACGAGCAGTACTTC; CDR3aa: CASAPEGDPYEQYF
v_gene: TRBV18; abundance: NA; j_gene: TRBJ1-1; d_gene: TRBD1; CDR3nt: TGTGCCAGCTCACCACTGGGACAGGGTATAGGAAACACTGAAGCTTTCTTT; CDR3aa: CASSPLGQGIGNTEAFF
v_gene: TRBV18; abundance: NA; j_gene: TRBJ1-1; d_gene: TRBD1; CDR3nt: TGTGCCAGCTCATCGACAGGGGCCGCGACTGAAGCTTTCTTT; CDR3aa: CASSSTGAATEAFF
v_gene: TRBV5-1; abundance: NA; j_gene: TRBJ1-2; d_gene: NA; CDR3nt: TGCGCCAGCAGCGCGGACAGTCAATACTTTGGCTACACCTTC; CDR3aa: CASSADSQYFGYTF
v_gene: TRBV27; abundance: NA; j_gene: TRBJ2-3; d_gene: TRBD2; CDR3nt: TGTGCCAGCAGTTTGGGTAGCGGGAGGGCCCATACGCAGTATTTT; CDR3aa: CASSLGSGRAHTQYF
v_gene: TRBV24-1; abundance: NA; j_gene: TRBJ1-1; d_gene: NA; CDR3nt: TGTGCCACCAGTCAGTCCGGGGGAACTGAAGCTTTCTTT; CDR3aa: CATSQSGGTEAFF
v_gene: TRBV11-2; abundance: NA; j_gene: TRBJ1-6; d_gene: NA; CDR3nt: TGTGCCAGCAGCTTGCGACAGTCCTATAATTCACCCCTCCACTTT; CDR3aa: CASSLRQSYNSPLHF
v_gene: TRBV21-1; abundance: NA; j_gene: TRBJ2-2; d_gene: NA; CDR3nt: TGTGCCAGCAGCAAAAACAAGCGGGAGCCCCTCAGGACCGGGGAGCTGTTTTTT; CDR3aa: CASSKNKREPLRTGELFF
v_gene: TRBV11-2; abundance: NA; j_gene: TRBJ2-7; d_gene: TRBD1; CDR3nt: TGTGCCAGCAGCTTAGGGACAGGAATCTCCTACGAGCAGTACTTC; CDR3aa: CASSLGTGISYEQYF
v_gene: TRBV11-3; abundance: NA; j_gene: TRBJ2-2; d_gene: TRBD2; CDR3nt: TGTGCCAGCAGCTCCGAGGGGTATTTTCGGGGGGATTCGGACACCGGGGAGCTGTTTTTT; CDR3aa: CASSSEGYFRGDSDTGELFF
v_gene: TRBV5-4; abundance: NA; j_gene: TRBJ1-6; d_gene: TRBD1; CDR3nt: TGTGCCAGCAGCTCGGGGGGACAGGGAATGTTAAATTCACCCCTCCACTTT; CDR3aa: CASSSGGQGMLNSPLHF
v_gene: TRBV6-5; abundance: few; j_gene: TRBJ1-3; d_gene: TRBD1; CDR3nt: TGTGCCAGCAGTTACGACAGGGGTTCTGGAAACACCATATATTTT; CDR3aa: CASSYDRGSGNTIYF
v_gene: TRBV19; abundance: NA; j_gene: TRBJ2-1; d_gene: NA; CDR3nt: TGTGCCAGTAGCCCTCGGAGCTCCTACAATGAGCAGTTCTTC; CDR3aa: CASSPRSSYNEQFF
v_gene: TRBV5-1; abundance: NA; j_gene: TRBJ2-1; d_gene: TRBD2; CDR3nt: TGCGCCAGCAGCCCAACGGGGGGGCCCTACAATGAGCAGTTCTTC; CDR3aa: CASSPTGGPYNEQFF
v_gene: TRBV2; abundance: NA; j_gene: TRBJ1-6; d_gene: TRBD1; CDR3nt: TGTGCCAGCATGGGACAGGGGGGGCGTAATTCACCCCTCCACTTT; CDR3aa: CASMGQGGRNSPLHF
v_gene: TRBV7-3; abundance: NA; j_gene: TRBJ1-1; d_gene: NA; CDR3nt: TGTGCCAGCAGCTTAACAGGGGGGGCTGAAGCTTTCTTT; CDR3aa: CASSLTGGAEAFF
v_gene: TRBV5-1; abundance: NA; j_gene: TRBJ1-1; d_gene: NA; CDR3nt: TGCGCCAGCAGCTTAGGAGGGGCCCGGTTGAACACTGAAGCTTTCTTT; CDR3aa: CASSLGGARLNTEAFF
v_gene: TRBV3-1/TRBV3-2; abundance: NA; j_gene: TRBJ2-7; d_gene: NA; CDR3nt: TGTGCCAGCAGCCACCAGGGCTGGACGTACTTC; CDR3aa: CASSHQGWTYF
v_gene: TRBV7-9; abundance: NA; j_gene: TRBJ1-1; d_gene: TRBD1; CDR3nt: TGTGCCAGCAGCCTCTTCAAGGGGGCGGCCACTGAAGCTTTCTTT; CDR3aa: CASSLFKGAATEAFF